What follows are 20 T cell receptor beta chains derived from one specimen sequenced in a study of early T cells in non-severe SARS-CoV-2 infection. TCRdb re-called the 5' RACE reads through MiXCR, storing one row per CDR3 protein. Here the sample spans about 50,000 distinct CDR3 sequences, under 7.5% being singletons. Source: whole blood, taken at baseline. Receptors were obtained from an adult who was a healthcare worker with PCR-confirmed SARS-CoV-2 infection or an uninfected control (not recorded which).

This chain connects TRBV29-1 to TRBJ2-3, with D perhaps TRBD2 (5 bases). Trimming took 3 bases from V and 6 from J, leaving 10 bases between them. The germline V gene has CDR1 SQVTM and CDR2 ANQGSEA. The CDR3 has 12 residues. This CDR3 is CSVDEGMDTQYF. CDR3 nucleotides: TGCAGCGTTGATGAGGGTATGGATACGCAGTATTTT.

This clonotype was seen a handful of times. This chain joins TRBV12-3 or TRBV12-4 and TRBJ1-2; a possible D gene is TRBD1 (5 bases). V gave up 5 bases and J gave up 3 bases, with 10 bases separating them. The CDR3 loop spans 13 amino acids. CDR3: CASSRDGYYGYTF. Written as DNA, the CDR3 is TGTGCCAGCAGTAGGGACGGCTACTATGGCTACACCTTC.

The genes are TRBV19 and TRBJ2-5; no clear D. The germline V gene encodes CDR1 LNHDA and CDR2 SQIVND (reference sequence). Trimming left V 3 bases short and J 1 base short, with 12 bases between. There are 15 residues in the CDR3. CDR3 sequence: CASSIRAFTQETQYF. The CDR3 DNA sequence: TGTGCCAGTAGTATCCGGGCCTTTACCCAAGAGACCCAGTACTTC.

This clonotype was seen only a few times. This chain uses TRBV4-3 with TRBJ2-1, with 8 bases that match TRBD2. Germline V gene lookup returns CDR1 LGHNA and CDR2 YSLEER. The V segment lost 1 base and the J segment 5 bases; nucleotides outside the gene matches: 7. The CDR3 consists of 16 residues. CDR3 DNA sequence: TGCGCCAGCAGCCAAGTGCAAGCGGGAGTCCACAATGAGCAGTTCTTC. Protein: CASSQVQAGVHNEQFF.

This clonotype was counted many times. This chain uses TRBV6-2 or TRBV6-3 with TRBJ1-5; D gene uncertain. This CDR3 has 12 amino acids. V was shortened by 8 bases and J by 5 bases, with 10 bases between the two germline ends. Per the germline V gene, CDR1 is MNHEY and CDR2 is SVGEGT. DNA of the CDR3: TGTGCCAGCTCTACTTTCGATCAGCCCCAGCATTTT. It specifies CASSTFDQPQHF.

This clonotype showed up many times. The J gene is TRBJ2-2, the V gene TRBV11-2; 10 bases agree with TRBD2. This CDR3 spans 17 amino acids. Germline trimming cut 4 bases from V and 0 bases from J; bases unmatched to any gene: 5. Germline-derived CDR1 and CDR2 are SGHAT and FQNNGV. For the CDR3, the DNA is TGTGCCAGCAGCTGGGTTAGCGGGAGGCCGAACACCGGGGAGCTGTTTTTT. Its protein product is CASSWVSGRPNTGELFF.

The sample holds a few counts of this clonotype. The chain has TRBV29-1 and TRBJ2-3; 7 nucleotides match TRBD1. This CDR3 has 16 amino acids. Unmatched junction bases numbered 11, after V lost 5 bases and J lost 0 bases. The germline CDR1 and CDR2 sequences are SQVTM and ANQGSEA. CDR3 sequence (DNA): TGCAGCGTTATCGGCCGACAGGGCCTTAGCACAGATACGCAGTATTTT. Protein: CSVIGRQGLSTDTQYF.

The chain recombines TRBV12-3 or TRBV12-4 with TRBJ2-7; the D gene is possibly TRBD1 (6 bases). V was cut by 6 bases and J by 7 bases, with 22 bases left in between. This CDR3 contains 15 residues. The DNA of the CDR3 is TGTGCCAGCAGGTATTTAGCTGCTACCCAGGGGGAGCAGTACTTC. Its translation: CASRYLAATQGEQYF.

This clonotype showed up just a few times. This chain links TRBV14 with TRBJ2-1, with D possibly being TRBD1 (5 bases). Per the germline V gene, CDR1 is SGHDN and CDR2 is FVKESK. This CDR3 comprises 13 residues. Between the trimmed V and J ends, which lost 0 bases and 9 bases, there was a span of 9 bases. The CDR3 bases are TGTGCCAGCAGCCAAGATCTGCAGGGTGAGCAGTTCTTC. It specifies CASSQDLQGEQFF.

The genes are TRBV10-3 and TRBJ2-1, with a weak D call TRBD1 (6 bases). CDR1 and CDR2 from the germline V gene are ENHRY and SYGVKD. V shed 2 bases and J shed 4 bases, with 9 bases lying between them. The CDR3 is 14 amino acids. CDR3 loop: CAISEGGRYNEQFF. The CDR3 coding sequence is TGTGCCATCAGTGAGGGGGGCAGGTACAATGAGCAGTTCTTC.

This sequence joins TRBV24-1 and TRBJ1-4; D uncertain. Germline assignment: CDR1 KGHDR and CDR2 SFDVKD. Deletions cut 5 bases from V and 0 bases from J, with 15 bases between. The CDR3 runs 17 residues. CDR3 region: CATSVPLLCATNEKLFF. The CDR3 nucleotides read TGTGCCACCAGTGTCCCCCTCCTTTGTGCAACTAATGAAAAACTGTTTTTT.

This clonotype has more than one count but fewer than ten. The CDR3 DNA reads as TGCGCCAGCAGCCCGGGACAGCCTCCGGAGACCCAGTACTTC. Translating gives CASSPGQPPETQYF. The rearrangement uses TRBV5-1 and TRBJ2-5; 7 bases fit TRBD1. The germline V gene encodes CDR1 SGHRS and CDR2 YFSETQ. With 4 bases clipped from V and 5 bases from J, the junction kept 8 bases outside the gene matches. The CDR3 consists of 14 residues.

By proportion, this clonotype is medium-sized. The chain links TRBV5-1 to TRBJ2-3; the D is unclear. Germline-derived CDR1 and CDR2 are SGHRS and YFSETQ. The CDR3 has 14 amino acids. V dropped 3 bases and J dropped 0 bases, with 8 bases sitting between them. CDR3 coding DNA: TGCGCCAGCAGCTCCGAGCCCAGCACAGATACGCAGTATTTT. Translated, it gives CASSSEPSTDTQYF. Full variable domain (missing parts from reference TRBV5-1 and TRBJ2-3): KAGVTQTPRYLIKTRGQQVTLSCSPISGHRSVSWYQQTPGQGLQFLFEYFSETQRNKGNFPGRFSGRQFSNSRSEMNVSTLELGDSALYLCASSSEPSTDTQYFGPGTRLTVL.

This clonotype came up many times. The chain links TRBV2 to TRBJ1-4; the D gene is possibly TRBD1 (5 bases). This CDR3 has 16 amino acids. Trimming pared 0 bases from V and 11 bases from J, leaving 19 bases between. From germline, CDR1 is SNHLY and CDR2 FYNNEI. The CDR3 here is CASSEARTELGGKLFF. The CDR3 DNA follows: TGTGCCAGCAGTGAAGCGCGGACCGAGCTTGGGGGGAAACTGTTTTTT.

In its sample, this clonotype was seen a few times. The chain joins TRBV19 to TRBJ2-3, with D unclear. This CDR3 contains 11 residues. The V end was cut by 3 bases, the J end by 6 bases, with 4 bases between. Germline V gene lookup returns CDR1 LNHDA and CDR2 SQIVND (reference sequence). CDR3 in DNA: TGTGCCAGTAGTATTTTGGATACGCAGTATTTT. Its protein is CASSILDTQYF.

This clonotype was detected a few times. V gene TRBV28 combines with J gene TRBJ2-3; the match to TRBD1 covers 8 bases. V lost 3 bases, J lost 3 bases, and 5 bases stayed unmatched. Per germline, CDR1 MDHEN and CDR2 SYDVKM. The CDR3 consists of 15 residues. DNA of the CDR3: TGTGCCAGCAGTTTCCTACGACAGGGGACAGATACGCAGTATTTT. Translated, it gives CASSFLRQGTDTQYF. Using reference TRBV28 and TRBJ2-3 for the parts outside the CDR3, the full variable domain is DVKVTQSSRYLVKRTGEKVFLECVQDMDHENMFWYRQDPGLGLRLIYFSYDVKMKEKGDIPEGYSVSREKKERFSLILESASTNQTSMYLCASSFLRQGTDTQYFGPGTRLTVL.

This clonotype was detected a few times. V and J are TRBV5-1 and TRBJ2-7, with D possibly called TRBD1 or TRBD2 (5 bases each). The CDR3 loop spans 14 amino acids. Germline V lookup: CDR1 SGHRS, CDR2 YFSETQ. V lost 5 bases to trimming and J lost 3 bases, with 15 bases between them. CDR3 nucleotides: TGCGCCAGCAGGGACCACGGGGCACACTACGAGCAGTACTTC. It specifies CASRDHGAHYEQYF.

The gene calls are TRBV20-1 and TRBJ1-6, with 7 nucleotides matching TRBD1. The V segment lost 3 bases and the J segment 9 bases; nucleotides outside the gene matches: 8. CDR3 length: 14 amino acids. CDR1 DFQATT and CDR2 SNEGSKA come from the germline V gene (reference sequence). CDR3 region: CSASAAGGGSPLHF. The CDR3 DNA reads TGCAGTGCTAGCGCTGCAGGGGGGGGTTCACCCCTCCACTTT.

This clonotype was observed a few times. This rearrangement joins TRBV14 to TRBJ2-7; D is uncertain. There are 13 residues in the CDR3. CDR1 is SGHDN, CDR2 FVKESK, per germline. V was shortened by 4 bases and J by 7 bases, with 14 bases between the two germline ends. CDR3 amino acids: CASSRSVQGEQYF. The CDR3 DNA is TGTGCCAGCAGCCGGTCGGTCCAAGGGGAGCAGTACTTC.

This clonotype was detected many times. In nucleotides, the CDR3 is TGTGCCAGCAGCTCGTTGACAGTAAGCGACACTGAAGCTTTCTTT. This translates into CASSSLTVSDTEAFF. This chain links TRBV7-9 with TRBJ1-1; D possibly corresponds to TRBD1 (5 bases). This CDR3 has 15 amino acids. V was cut by 4 bases and J by 3 bases, with 15 bases left in between. Germline CDR1 SEHNR, CDR2 FQNEAQ (reference sequence).